Presented here are 2 T cell receptor beta chains from one specimen sequenced in a study of identifying expanded T cells in peripheral blood. Libraries were prepared by immunoSEQ multiplex PCR; TCRdb keeps only in-frame clonotypes and omits some of them. Counted here are 70,000 to 100,000 clones, roughly 90% occurring once; the ten biggest clones make up about 3.9%. The sample comprised blood. The receptors originated from a person aged 18 to 75 in good health.

V is TRBV5-4 and J is TRBJ2-1, with D uncertain. CDR3 length: 13 amino acids. Germline V gene data show CDR1 as SGHNT and CDR2 as YYREEE (reference sequence). V shed 4 bases and J shed 5 bases, with 10 bases lying between them. The CDR3 sequence: CASSLIIDNEQFF. CDR3 DNA sequence: TGTGCCAGCAGCCTGATCATCGACAATGAGCAGTTCTTC.

V usage is TRBV7-9 and J usage is TRBJ1-2; D is unresolved. The CDR3 consists of 14 residues. V lost 0 bases and J lost 4, with 9 bases in between. Germline CDR1 is SEHNR and CDR2 is FQNEAQ (reference sequence). CDR3 protein: CASSLAMGFYGYTF. As DNA, the CDR3 is TGTGCCAGCAGCTTAGCGATGGGTTTCTATGGCTACACCTTC.